A single T cell receptor beta chain is shown here with its context. These data originate in a study of blood T cell repertoires in COVID-19. Background on the study: Samples taken during acute and convalescent COVID-19 were collected in the United States, Italy and Spain.

Participants, about 18 to 90 years old, spanned under 30 US areas. Each recovered donor of Cohort 3 presented with two negative PCRs, clearance, or symptom resolution. V was trimmed by 6 bases and J by 5 bases, leaving 16 bases between them. The germline gives CDR1 SNHLY, CDR2 FYNNEI. This CDR3 contains 14 residues. As processed by the authors: Amplification of reference gene primers provided the estimated nucleated cell counts. Repertoires were generated with immunoSEQ multiplex PCR, while TCRdb's copy carries only in-frame clones and drops some. The V and J calls and clone size are taken from that table; D and trimming were inferred from the DNA. The table includes around 160,000 clones, 75% to 90% detected once.

Sequencing was done on a sample of PBMCs or T cells enriched from blood (not recorded which). V usage is TRBV2 and J usage is TRBJ1-1; D perhaps matches TRBD1 (5 bases). The TCR originated in a woman aged 60-70 years who had recovered from COVID-19. This chain's CDR3 is CASSFGGSGTEAFF. For the CDR3, the DNA is TGTGCCAGCAGCTTCGGGGGTTCTGGGACTGAAGCTTTCTTT.